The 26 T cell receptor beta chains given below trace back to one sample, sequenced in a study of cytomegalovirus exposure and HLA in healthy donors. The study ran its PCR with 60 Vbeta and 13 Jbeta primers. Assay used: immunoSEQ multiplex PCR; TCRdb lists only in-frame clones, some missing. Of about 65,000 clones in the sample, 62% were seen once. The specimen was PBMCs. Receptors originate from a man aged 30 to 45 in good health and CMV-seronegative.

In nucleotides, the CDR3 is TGTGCCAGCAGCTTAGCACAGCTACAGCCCCAGCATTTT. Its translation is CASSLAQLQPQHF. V and J are TRBV7-9 and TRBJ1-5; D remains unclear. There are 13 residues in the CDR3. Germline CDR1 SEHNR, CDR2 FQNEAQ (reference sequence). V lost 0 bases to trimming and J lost 7 bases, with 7 bases between them.

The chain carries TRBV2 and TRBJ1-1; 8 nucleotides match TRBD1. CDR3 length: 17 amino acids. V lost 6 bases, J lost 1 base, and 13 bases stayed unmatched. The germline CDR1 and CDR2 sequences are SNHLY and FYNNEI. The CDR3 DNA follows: TGTGCCAGCAGCATAGGGGGTTTAGGGACAGGGAACACTGAAGCTTTCTTT. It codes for CASSIGGLGTGNTEAFF.

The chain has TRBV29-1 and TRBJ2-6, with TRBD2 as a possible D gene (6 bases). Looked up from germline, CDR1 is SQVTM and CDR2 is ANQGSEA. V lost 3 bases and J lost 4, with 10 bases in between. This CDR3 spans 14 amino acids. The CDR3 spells CSVDAGPGANVLTF. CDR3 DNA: TGCAGCGTTGACGCGGGGCCAGGGGCCAACGTCCTGACTTTC.

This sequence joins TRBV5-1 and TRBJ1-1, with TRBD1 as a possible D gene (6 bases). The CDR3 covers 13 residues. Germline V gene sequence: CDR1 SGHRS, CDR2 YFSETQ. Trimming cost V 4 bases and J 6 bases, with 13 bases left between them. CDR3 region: CASSPTGIPEAFF. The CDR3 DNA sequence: TGCGCCAGCAGCCCCACAGGGATCCCTGAAGCTTTCTTT.

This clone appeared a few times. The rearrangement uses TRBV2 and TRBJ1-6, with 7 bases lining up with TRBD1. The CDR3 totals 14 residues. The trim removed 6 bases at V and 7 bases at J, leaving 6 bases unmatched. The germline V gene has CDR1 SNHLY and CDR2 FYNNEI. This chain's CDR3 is CASRLTGANSPLHF. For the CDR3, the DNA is TGTGCCAGCAGGCTCACAGGGGCGAATTCACCCCTCCACTTT.

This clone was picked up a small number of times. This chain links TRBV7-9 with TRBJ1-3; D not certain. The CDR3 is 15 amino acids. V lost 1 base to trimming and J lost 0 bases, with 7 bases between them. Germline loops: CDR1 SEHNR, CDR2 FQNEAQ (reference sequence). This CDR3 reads CASSLVQFSGNTIYF. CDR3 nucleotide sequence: TGTGCCAGCAGCTTAGTACAGTTCTCTGGAAACACCATATATTTT.

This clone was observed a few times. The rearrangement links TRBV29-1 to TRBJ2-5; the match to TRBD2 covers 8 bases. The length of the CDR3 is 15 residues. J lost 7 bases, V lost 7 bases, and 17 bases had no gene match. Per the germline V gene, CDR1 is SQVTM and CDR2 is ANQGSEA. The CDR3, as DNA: TGCAGCGCTCTAGCGGGCTCACGTTCGGGCGGGACCCAGTACTTC. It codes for CSALAGSRSGGTQYF.

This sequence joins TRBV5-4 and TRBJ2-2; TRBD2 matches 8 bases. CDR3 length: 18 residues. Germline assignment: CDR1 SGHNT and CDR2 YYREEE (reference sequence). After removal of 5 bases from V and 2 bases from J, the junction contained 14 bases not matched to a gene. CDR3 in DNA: TGTGCCAGCAGACCTAGGGGGAGCGGGGGTCTAAACACCGGGGAGCTGTTTTTT. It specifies CASRPRGSGGLNTGELFF.

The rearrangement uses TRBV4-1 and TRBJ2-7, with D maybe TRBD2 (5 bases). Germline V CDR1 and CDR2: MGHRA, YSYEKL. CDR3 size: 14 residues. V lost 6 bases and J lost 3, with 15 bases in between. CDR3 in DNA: TGCGCCAGCAGTCGTGCCGGACTGAACTACGAGCAGTACTTC. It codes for CASSRAGLNYEQYF.

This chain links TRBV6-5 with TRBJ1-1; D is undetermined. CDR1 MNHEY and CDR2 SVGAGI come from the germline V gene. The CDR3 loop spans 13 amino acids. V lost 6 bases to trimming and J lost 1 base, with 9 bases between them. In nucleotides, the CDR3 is TGTGCCAGCAGCCGGAGAGAGAACACTGAAGCTTTCTTT. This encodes CASSRRENTEAFF.

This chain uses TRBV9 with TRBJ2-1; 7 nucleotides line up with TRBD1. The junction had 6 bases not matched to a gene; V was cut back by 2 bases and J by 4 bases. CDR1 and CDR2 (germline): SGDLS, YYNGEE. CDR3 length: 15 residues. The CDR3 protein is CASSVSQGRYNEQFF. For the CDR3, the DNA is TGTGCCAGCAGCGTTTCACAGGGGCGGTACAATGAGCAGTTCTTC.

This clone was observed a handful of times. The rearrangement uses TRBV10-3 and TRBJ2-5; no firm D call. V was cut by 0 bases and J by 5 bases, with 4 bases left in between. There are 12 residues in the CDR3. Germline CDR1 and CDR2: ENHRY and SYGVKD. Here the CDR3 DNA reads TGTGCCATCAGTGAGTCAGCCGAGACCCAGTACTTC. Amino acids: CAISESAETQYF.

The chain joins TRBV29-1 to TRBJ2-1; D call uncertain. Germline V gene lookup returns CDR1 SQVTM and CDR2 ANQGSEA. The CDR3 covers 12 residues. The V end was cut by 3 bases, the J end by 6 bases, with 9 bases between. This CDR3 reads CSVDTGRNEQFF. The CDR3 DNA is TGCAGCGTTGACACGGGTCGCAATGAGCAGTTCTTC.

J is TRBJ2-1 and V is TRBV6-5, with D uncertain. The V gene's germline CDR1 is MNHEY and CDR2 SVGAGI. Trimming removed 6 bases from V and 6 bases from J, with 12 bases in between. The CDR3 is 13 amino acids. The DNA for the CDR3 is TGTGCCAGCAGAAGCCCTCGTGCCAATGAGCAGTTCTTC. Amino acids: CASRSPRANEQFF.

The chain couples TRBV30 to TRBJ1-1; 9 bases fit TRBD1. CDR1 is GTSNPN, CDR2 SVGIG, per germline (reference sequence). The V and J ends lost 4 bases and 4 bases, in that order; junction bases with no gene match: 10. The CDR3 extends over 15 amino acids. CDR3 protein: CAWMRPGQGATEAFF. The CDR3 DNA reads TGTGCCTGGATGCGTCCGGGACAGGGAGCCACTGAAGCTTTCTTT.

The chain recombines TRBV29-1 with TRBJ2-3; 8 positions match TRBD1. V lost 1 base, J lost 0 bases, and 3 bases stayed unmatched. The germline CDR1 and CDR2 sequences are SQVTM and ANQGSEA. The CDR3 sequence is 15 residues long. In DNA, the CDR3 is TGCAGCGTTGAAGGCAACAGGGGGAGCACAGATACGCAGTATTTT. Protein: CSVEGNRGSTDTQYF.

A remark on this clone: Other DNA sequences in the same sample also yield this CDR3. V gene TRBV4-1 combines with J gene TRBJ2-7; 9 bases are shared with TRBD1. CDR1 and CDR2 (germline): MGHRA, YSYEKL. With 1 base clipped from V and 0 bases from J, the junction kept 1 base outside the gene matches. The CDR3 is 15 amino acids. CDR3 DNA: TGCGCCAGCAGCCAAGGGGACAGGGCCTCCTACGAGCAGTACTTC. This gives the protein CASSQGDRASYEQYF.

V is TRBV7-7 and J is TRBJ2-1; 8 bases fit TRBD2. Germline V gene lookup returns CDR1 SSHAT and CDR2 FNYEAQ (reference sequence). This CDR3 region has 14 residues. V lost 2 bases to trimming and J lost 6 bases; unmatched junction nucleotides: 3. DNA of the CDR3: TGTGCCAGCAGCTTAAACGGGGGGGCCAATGAGCAGTTCTTC. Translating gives CASSLNGGANEQFF.

CDR3: CASGRQDRVTGELFF. DNA for the CDR3: TGTGCTAGTGGAAGACAGGACAGGGTAACCGGGGAGCTGTTTTTT. The chain joins TRBV12-5 to TRBJ2-2, with 8 bases identical to TRBD1. V shed 6 bases and J 5 bases; nucleotides not matched to a gene: 8. Germline lookup yields CDR1 LGHNT and CDR2 FRNRAP. The length of the CDR3 is 15 residues.

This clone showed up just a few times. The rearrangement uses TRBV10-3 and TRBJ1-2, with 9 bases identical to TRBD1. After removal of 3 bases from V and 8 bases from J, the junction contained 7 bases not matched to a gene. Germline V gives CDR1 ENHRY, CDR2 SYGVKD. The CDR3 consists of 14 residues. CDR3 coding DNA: TGTGCCATCAGTGATTGGGACAGGGTTGACGGCTACACCTTC. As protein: CAISDWDRVDGYTF.

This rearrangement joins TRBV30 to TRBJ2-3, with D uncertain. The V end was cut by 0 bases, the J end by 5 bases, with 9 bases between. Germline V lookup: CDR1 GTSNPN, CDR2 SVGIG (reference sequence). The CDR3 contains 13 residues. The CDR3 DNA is TGTGCCTGGAGTGTACGTTCGGGAGATACGCAGTATTTT. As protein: CAWSVRSGDTQYF.

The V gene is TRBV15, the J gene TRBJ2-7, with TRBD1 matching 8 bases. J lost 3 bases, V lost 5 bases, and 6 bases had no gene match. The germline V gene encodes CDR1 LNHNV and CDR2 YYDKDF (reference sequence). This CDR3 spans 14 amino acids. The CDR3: CATSAGTGGYEQYF. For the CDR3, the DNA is TGTGCCACCAGCGCCGGGACAGGAGGCTACGAGCAGTACTTC.

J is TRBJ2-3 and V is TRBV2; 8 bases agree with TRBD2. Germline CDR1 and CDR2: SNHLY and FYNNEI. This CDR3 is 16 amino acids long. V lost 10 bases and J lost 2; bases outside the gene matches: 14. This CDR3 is CATAAPVAGITDTQYF. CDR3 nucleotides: TGTGCCACAGCAGCACCCGTAGCGGGGATCACAGATACGCAGTATTTT. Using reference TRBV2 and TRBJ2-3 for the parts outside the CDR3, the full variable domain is EPEVTQTPSHQVTQMGQEVILRCVPISNHLYFYWYRQILGQKVEFLVSFYNNEISEKSEIFDDQFSVERPDGSNFTLKIRSTKLEDSAMYFCATAAPVAGITDTQYFGPGTRLTVL.

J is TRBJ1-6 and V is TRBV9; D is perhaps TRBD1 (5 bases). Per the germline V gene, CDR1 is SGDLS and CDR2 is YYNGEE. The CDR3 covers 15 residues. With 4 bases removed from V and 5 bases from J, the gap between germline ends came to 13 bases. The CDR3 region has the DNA TGTGCCAGCAGCCCCCGTGGAGGGGATAATTCACCCCTCCACTTT. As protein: CASSPRGGDNSPLHF.

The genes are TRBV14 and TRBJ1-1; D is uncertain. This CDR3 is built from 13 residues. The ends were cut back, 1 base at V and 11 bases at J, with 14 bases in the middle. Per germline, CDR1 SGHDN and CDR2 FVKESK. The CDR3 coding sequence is TGTGCCAGCAGCCAAGCTCTCGCAGGCAGGGCTTTCTTT. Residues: CASSQALAGRAFF. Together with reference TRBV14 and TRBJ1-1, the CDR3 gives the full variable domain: EAGVTQFPSHSVIEKGQTVTLRCDPISGHDNLYWYRRVMGKEIKFLLHFVKESKQDESGMPNNRFLAERTGGTYSTLKVQPAELEDSGVYFCASSQALAGRAFFGQGTRLTVV.

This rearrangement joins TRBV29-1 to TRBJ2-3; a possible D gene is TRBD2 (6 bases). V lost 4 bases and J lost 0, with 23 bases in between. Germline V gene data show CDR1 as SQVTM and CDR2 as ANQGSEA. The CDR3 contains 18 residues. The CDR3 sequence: CSVGGGSPKWPSTDTQYF. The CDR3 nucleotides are TGCAGCGTTGGTGGAGGGAGCCCTAAGTGGCCTAGCACAGATACGCAGTATTTT.